The entry below gives a single TCR beta chain sequence along with its context. This clonotype came up a few times. Its antigen remains undetermined. Per-base quality was not reported, and no clone a single base away is much larger than it. Ophthalmopathy patients had moderately to severely active disease, Clinical Activity Score of at least 3, NOSPECS grade of at least 4, and duration under 3 months. Patients with uncontrolled infections, other autoimmune diseases, pregnancy or lactation were excluded. Diagnoses were based on clinical symptoms, serum thyroxine and TRAb, thyroid ultrasound and orbital computed tomography. PBMCs were isolated from roughly 10 ml of fresh peripheral blood by Ficoll-Paque density gradient centrifugation. Total RNA was extracted with Trizol reagent, and quality was checked on an Agilent 2100 Bioanalyzer. The TCR beta CDR3 regions were amplified from the RNA transcripts. A first-round RT-PCR of the TCR CDR3 used the HTBI primer set with the Qiagen OneStep RT-PCR kit. Libraries were constructed in a second round of multiplex PCR, after which size selection and purification were carried out. Libraries were sequenced paired-end with 100 bp reads on an Illumina HiSeq2000. The paper's processing steps were these. Raw data were processed with SOAPnuke, discarding reads with adapters, uncalled bases, mean Phred below 15, or no exact constant-primer or identifier match. COPE v1.2.5 was used to merge the high-quality paired reads, and each unique nucleotide sequence was defined as a clonotype. MiTCR v1.1 was used to align the clonotypes against IMGT TRBV, TRBD and TRBJ reference segments. Only V-J combinations with frequency above 0.0001, covering approximately 99% of repertoires, were analysed. The TCS score was defined as the ratio of F50 (clonal expansion) to E x V (chaos), calculated using BLOSUM62-based TCRdist between CDR3 peptides within each V-J. Welch's t-statistics and random forest reduced around 550 V-J features to about 13, which were used in a naive Bayes classifier (R e1071). TCRdb reanalyzed the raw reads on its own, using fastp at Q25 for trimming and MiXCR for clone calling, and kept in-frame beta chains. CDR3 protein sequences are deduplicated, and each keeps its most common genes and DNA. The V and J calls reflect TCRdb's pipeline rather than the authors' work. This sample holds roughly 520,000 distinct CDR3 sequences; roughly 25% were observed only once. Of the sample, roughly 10% is held by the ten largest clones.

The entry originates in a study of T cells in Graves' hyperthyroidism and ophthalmopathy (dated by TCRdb to the late 2010s). Regarding the research as a whole: Peripheral blood samples were taken at the time of initial diagnosis, prior to any treatment. An independent validation cohort of under 20 hyperthyroidism patients and roughly 16 patients who later progressed to ophthalmopathy tested prospective prediction of ophthalmopathy. Following sampling, methimazole starting at 30 mg daily was given to hyperthyroidism patients, and high-dose intravenous methylprednisolone was given to ophthalmopathy patients. The roughly 94 discovery patients were randomly split 7:3 into training and test sets. The study also compared thyroid tissue and blood T-cell repertoires from over 5 Graves' hyperthyroidism patients. The paper reports TCR Vbeta CDR3 sequencing of roughly 140 peripheral blood samples: approximately 41 ophthalmopathy, under 80 hyperthyroidism and around 17 progressor patients. To identify TCR V-J signatures that set the groups apart, the researchers used a discovery cohort of approximately 98 patients, made up of 43 with Graves' ophthalmopathy and 57 with stable Graves' hyperthyroidism.

CDR1 and CDR2 were assigned from the germline V gene (reference sequence) as MNHEY and SMNVEV. From the cysteine through the phenylalanine, the CDR3 covers 14 amino acids. Here the CDR3 DNA is all that survives: 42 bases in frame from base 1. V sheds 5 bases and J sheds 4 bases, leaving 14 bases between their ends. General conclusions and limits of the study: During validation, the model predicted progression to ophthalmopathy a median of around six months ahead of onset, with 60% to 71% sensitivity and more than 72% specificity. Most expanded thyroid clonotypes (frequency above 0.001) were also detected in blood, suggesting blood repertoires may reflect thyroid immune responses. Sample size was not statistically predetermined, and blinding of investigators to group allocation was not performed. Ophthalmopathy was separated from stable hyperthyroidism by a 13 V-J signature model, with approximately 86% sensitivity and roughly 84% specificity obtained in cross-validation and 80%/75% obtained in testing.

The TCR sequence derives from a woman in her thirties with Graves' ophthalmopathy. The V and J segments used are TRBV27 and TRBJ1-2, with TRBD1 as a weak D call on 6 bases. The specimen was blood. The nucleotide sequence reads TGTGCCAGCAGTAGGGGGATACAGGGCTATGGCTACACCTTC. It codes for CASSRGIQGYGYTF.